This TCR beta chain was sequenced during a study of T cells in Graves' hyperthyroidism and ophthalmopathy. The CDR3 spans 15 residues. With 6 bases clipped from V and 7 bases from J, the junction kept 11 bases outside the gene matches. Of note for this clonotype: What it binds is unknown.

Points from the study as a whole: Most clonotypes expanded in the thyroid (above 0.001) were also present in blood. Ophthalmopathy was separated from stable hyperthyroidism by a 13 V-J model.

TCR beta CDR3 regions were amplified from RNA transcripts. TCR CDR3 underwent first-round RT-PCR with the HTBI primer set. TCRdb ran MiXCR on the multiplex PCR reads and lists one entry per CDR3 protein. Found here are around 720,000 distinct CDR3 sequences, about 35% of them singletons; the top ten hold 30% to 40%. Source material: blood. The receptor was isolated from a woman aged 40 to 50 with Graves' hyperthyroidism. V usage is TRBV12-3 or TRBV12-4 and J usage is TRBJ2-7; 11 positions agree with TRBD2. CDR3 DNA sequence: TGTGCCAGCAGCCTAGCGGGGGGCGCTGGGTCGGAGCAGTACTTC. Protein: CASSLAGGAGSEQYF.